These 17 T cell receptor beta chains were all obtained from the same sample, sequenced in a study of identical twins. A single record per CDR3 protein comes from TCRdb applying MiXCR to the 5' RACE reads. This table holds approximately 1.8 million distinct CDR3 sequences, under 35% found once. The sequenced material came from cord blood. Every receptor here comes from a newborn girl in good health.

This clonotype has more than one count but fewer than ten. The chain employs TRBV5-1 and TRBJ1-1; possibly TRBD1 for D (6 bases). Trimming removed 2 bases from V and 3 bases from J, with 14 bases in between. The length of the CDR3 is 15 residues. Germline V gene sequence: CDR1 SGHRS, CDR2 YFSETQ. CDR3 loop: CASSFHRDGDTEAFF. The CDR3 DNA follows: TGCGCCAGCAGCTTCCACAGGGATGGGGACACTGAAGCTTTCTTT.

The CDR3 DNA sequence: TGTGCCAGCAGTTACGACCAAAACATTCAGTACTTC. Amino acids: CASSYDQNIQYF. V usage is TRBV6-6 and J usage is TRBJ2-4; D is ambiguous. This CDR3 is 12 amino acids long. Germline V CDR1 and CDR2: MNHNY, SVGAGI (reference sequence). The V gene lost 2 bases and the J gene lost 5 bases, with 4 bases spanning the gap.

The J gene is TRBJ1-2, the V gene TRBV7-2; D gene ambiguous. Trimming pared 1 base from V and 3 bases from J, leaving 6 bases between. Germline loops: CDR1 SGHTA, CDR2 FQGNSA. This CDR3 comprises 13 residues. CDR3 coding DNA: TGTGCCAGCAGCTTAGACATCTACTATGGCTACACCTTC. This sequence encodes CASSLDIYYGYTF.

This clonotype has a handful of counts. This chain uses TRBV6-5 with TRBJ2-3; possibly TRBD2 for D (5 bases). The CDR3 is 15 amino acids. Trimming shortened V by 6 bases and J by 0 bases, and 13 bases separated the two germline ends. CDR1 and CDR2 from the germline V gene are MNHEY and SVGAGI. The CDR3 sequence is CASRLSGASTDTQYF. CDR3 DNA sequence: TGTGCCAGCAGACTGAGCGGTGCTAGCACAGATACGCAGTATTTT.

The gene calls are TRBV6-6 and TRBJ2-3, with 16 bases matching TRBD2. Germline V lookup: CDR1 MNHNY, CDR2 SVGAGI (reference sequence). The CDR3 length is 16 residues. V gave up 4 bases and J gave up 7 bases; unmatched junction bases: 5. The CDR3 loop reads CASSSGLAGGPHTQYF. CDR3 coding DNA: TGTGCCAGCAGTTCGGGACTAGCGGGGGGGCCACATACGCAGTATTTT.

This chain uses TRBV3-1 with TRBJ2-4; 9 positions agree with TRBD2. There are 17 residues in the CDR3. V was clipped by 0 bases and J by 0 bases; unmatched bases: 3. Germline CDR1 and CDR2: LGHDT and YNNKEL (reference sequence). The CDR3 here is CASSQEGTSLAKNIQYF. The CDR3 coding sequence is TGTGCCAGCAGCCAAGAGGGGACTAGCCTAGCCAAAAACATTCAGTACTTC.

V is TRBV10-3 and J is TRBJ2-7; 11 bases match TRBD2. Germline trimming cut 6 bases from V and 2 bases from J; bases unmatched to any gene: 6. This CDR3 is 15 amino acids long. CDR1 ENHRY and CDR2 SYGVKD come from the germline V gene. The CDR3 DNA sequence: TGTGCCATCAGCCCCGGGACTAGCGGAACCTACGAGCAGTACTTC. This codes for CAISPGTSGTYEQYF.

Only a few counts were recorded for this clonotype. The chain has TRBV7-9 and TRBJ2-3; 8 bases are shared with TRBD1. Trimming took 1 base from V and 3 from J; bases not matched to a gene: 12. CDR1 is SEHNR, CDR2 FQNEAQ, per germline (reference sequence). The CDR3 is 18 residues long. The CDR3 loop is CASSLVVTGGTLTDTQYF. In DNA, the CDR3 is TGTGCCAGCAGCTTAGTCGTTACAGGGGGAACCCTAACAGATACGCAGTATTTT.

The gene calls are TRBV11-1 and TRBJ1-6; D gene uncertain. The CDR3 contains 14 residues. Germline loops: CDR1 SGHAT, CDR2 FQDESV (reference sequence). The V and J ends lost 1 base and 8 bases respectively, with 9 bases between them. This CDR3 reads CASSLDIRHSPLHF. CDR3 bases: TGTGCCAGCAGCTTAGATATACGACATTCACCCCTCCACTTT.

In DNA, the CDR3 is TGTGCCAGCAGTGTGAGATTAACCGGGACGGCCACTGAAGCTTTCTTT. It is translated as CASSVRLTGTATEAFF. This rearrangement joins TRBV12-3 or TRBV12-4 to TRBJ1-1; weak D call: TRBD1 (5 bases). The V and J ends lost 5 bases and 4 bases respectively, with 20 bases between them. The CDR3 has 16 amino acids.

Concerning this clonotype itself: One end of the junction varies from germline; a read error may be responsible. The chain is built from TRBV5-6 and TRBJ2-1; D gene ambiguous. Looked up from germline, CDR1 is SGHDT and CDR2 is YYEEEE. The CDR3 loop spans 12 amino acids. CDR3 sequence (DNA): TGTGCCAGCAGCTTGGTTTGGAATGAGCGGTTCTTC. Encoded protein: CASSLVWNERFF. Full variable domain (rest looked up from reference TRBV5-6 and TRBJ2-1): DAGVTQSPTHLIKTRGQQVTLRCSPKSGHDTVSWYQQALGQGPQFIFQYYEEEERQRGNFPDRFSGHQFPNYSSELNVNALLLGDSALYLCASSLVWNERFFGPGTRLTVL.

This clonotype has a handful of counts. V and J are TRBV6-1 and TRBJ2-7; 8 bases fit TRBD1. The CDR3 sequence is 14 residues long. With V trimmed by 8 bases and J by 0 bases, 6 bases remained unmatched. Germline V gives CDR1 MNHNS, CDR2 SASEGT. This chain's CDR3 is CASEGDRSSYEQYF. The CDR3 DNA follows: TGTGCCAGCGAGGGGGACAGGTCCTCCTACGAGCAGTACTTC.

This clonotype was recorded a few times. The V gene is TRBV6-6, the J gene TRBJ2-3, with D hard to call. The CDR3 has 13 residues. V lost 6 bases to trimming and J lost 6 bases, with 13 bases between them. Germline CDR1 MNHNY, CDR2 SVGAGI (reference sequence). CDR3 protein: CASSPSPRDTQYF. CDR3 in DNA: TGTGCCAGCAGCCCGTCGCCCAGGGATACGCAGTATTTT.

This chain uses TRBV7-6 with TRBJ1-2; possible D gene TRBD1, 5 bases. The V gene lost 6 bases and the J gene lost 7 bases, with 18 bases spanning the gap. The germline V gene has CDR1 SGHVS and CDR2 FNYEAQ. The CDR3 is made up of 14 amino acids. The CDR3 DNA reads TGTGCCAGCAGTTTGCCTCAGGGAGATGGTGGCTACACCTTC. Translating gives CASSLPQGDGGYTF.

This clonotype was observed a handful of times. The V call is TRBV5-1, the J call TRBJ2-3, with 8 nucleotides matching TRBD2. The length of the CDR3 is 14 residues. V was pared by 5 bases and J by 2 bases, with 4 bases of the junction left unmatched. Looked up from germline, CDR1 is SGHRS and CDR2 is YFSETQ. CDR3 loop: CASRPSGLTDTQYF. The CDR3 nucleotides read TGCGCCAGCAGGCCTAGCGGGCTCACAGATACGCAGTATTTT.

CDR3 coding DNA: TGTGCCAGCAGCTCGGCCAGGCATGGTCAGCCCCAGCATTTT. It specifies CASSSARHGQPQHF. V gene TRBV7-2 combines with J gene TRBJ1-5; D not resolved. The CDR3 is 14 residues long. V lost 4 bases to trimming and J lost 6 bases, with 13 bases between them. The germline V gene encodes CDR1 SGHTA and CDR2 FQGNSA.

This clonotype was detected a few times. The rearrangement links TRBV9 to TRBJ2-1; D gene ambiguous. The CDR3 has 12 residues. Germline CDR1 and CDR2: SGDLS and YYNGEE. The V and J ends lost 4 bases and 7 bases respectively, with 9 bases between them. CDR3 protein: CASSSVVNEQFF. The DNA of the CDR3 is TGTGCCAGCAGCTCAGTGGTGAATGAGCAGTTCTTC. Supplemented by reference TRBV9 and TRBJ2-1, the full variable domain reads DSGVTQTPKHLITATGQRVTLRCSPRSGDLSVYWYQQSLDQGLQFLIQYYNGEERAKGNILERFSAQQFPDLHSELNLSSLELGDSALYFCASSSVVNEQFFGPGTRLTVL.